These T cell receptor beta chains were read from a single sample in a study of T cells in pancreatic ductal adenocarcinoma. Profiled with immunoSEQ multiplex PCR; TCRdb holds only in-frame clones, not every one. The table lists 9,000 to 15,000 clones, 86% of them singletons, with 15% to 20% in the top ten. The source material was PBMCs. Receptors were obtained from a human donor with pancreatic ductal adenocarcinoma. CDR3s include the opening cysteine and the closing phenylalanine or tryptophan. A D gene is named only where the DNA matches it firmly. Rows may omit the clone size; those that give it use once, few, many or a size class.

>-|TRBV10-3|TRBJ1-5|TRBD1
TGTGCCATCAGTGAGTCGACAGGGGCCGGCAATCAGCCCCAGCATTTT
CAISESTGAGNQPQHF
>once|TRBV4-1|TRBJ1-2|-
TGCGCCAGCAGCCAATCAACAGGGAGGGACGGCTATGGCTACACCTTC
CASSQSTGRDGYGYTF
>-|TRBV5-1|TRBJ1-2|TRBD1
TGCGCCAGCAGCTTCGGGACAGGGACTGGCTACACCTTC
CASSFGTGTGYTF
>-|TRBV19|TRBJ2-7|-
TGTGCCAGTAGTATATGGGCACAGAGCTCCTACGAGCAGTACTTC
CASSIWAQSSYEQYF
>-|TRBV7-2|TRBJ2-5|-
TGTGCCAGCAGCCCCCCCCCTGGAGAGACCCAGTACTTC
CASSPPPGETQYF
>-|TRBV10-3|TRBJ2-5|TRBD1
TGTGCCACCACGAAGGGGGACAGGGAAGGAGAGACCCAGTACTTC
CATTKGDREGETQYF
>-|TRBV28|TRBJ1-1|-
TGTGCCAGCTCCCCTAGGAGGACTGAAGCTTTCTTT
CASSPRRTEAFF
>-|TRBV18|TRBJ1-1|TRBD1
TGTGCCAGCTCACCACCGGGAACAGGGGGTTTGAACACTGAAGCTTTCTTT
CASSPPGTGGLNTEAFF
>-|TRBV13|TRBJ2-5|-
TGTGCCAGCAGCTTGAAAGGGAATGAAGAGACCCAGTACTTC
CASSLKGNEETQYF
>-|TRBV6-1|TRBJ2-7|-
TGTGCCAGCAGTGAAAGATTTTACGAGCAGTACTTC
CASSERFYEQYF
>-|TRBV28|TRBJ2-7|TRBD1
TGTGCCAGCAGCCGGGGACAGGGGCGCGGCGAGCAGTACTTC
CASSRGQGRGEQYF
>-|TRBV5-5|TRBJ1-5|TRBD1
TGTGCCAGCAGCAACGGACAGGGTAATAATCAGCCCCAGCATTTT
CASSNGQGNNQPQHF
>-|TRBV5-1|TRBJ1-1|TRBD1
TGCGCCAGCAGCTTGGCAGCAGGGGGCACTGAAGCTTTCTTT
CASSLAAGGTEAFF
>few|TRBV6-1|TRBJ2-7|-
TGTGCCAGCAGTGAAGAATTGGCAGAAAACTACGAGCAGTACTTC
CASSEELAENYEQYF
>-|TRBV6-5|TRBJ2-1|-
TGTGCCAGCAGTTCACCCGCCTTACTGGGGAATGAGCAGTTCTTC
CASSSPALLGNEQFF
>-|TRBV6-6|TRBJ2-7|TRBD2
TGTGCCAGCAGTTCACCGTTACTAGCGGGGGGGTACGAGCAGTACTTC
CASSSPLLAGGYEQYF
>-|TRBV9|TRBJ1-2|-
TGTGCCAGCAGCGTAGGCGGGAGAGTTAACTATGGCTACACCTTC
CASSVGGRVNYGYTF
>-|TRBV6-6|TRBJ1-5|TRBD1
TGTGCCAGCAGTTACTTGGGACAGGGGTTCGATCAGCCCCAGCATTTT
CASSYLGQGFDQPQHF
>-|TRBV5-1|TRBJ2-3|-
TGCGCCAGCTCGGGACGGCCTGGCACAGATACGCAGTATTTT
CASSGRPGTDTQYF
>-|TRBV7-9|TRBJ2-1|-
TGTGCCAGCAGCTCCGGGGAAGCGGACTCCTACAATGAGCAGTTCTTC
CASSSGEADSYNEQFF
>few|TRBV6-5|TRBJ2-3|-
TGTGCCAGCAGTTACAGAGACCGATTCACAGATACGCAGTATTTT
CASSYRDRFTDTQYF
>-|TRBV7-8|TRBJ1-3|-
TGTGCCAGCAGCCCGGGGGGCTCTGGAAACACCATATATTTT
CASSPGGSGNTIYF
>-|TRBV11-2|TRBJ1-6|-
TGTGCCAGCAGCACGGACAGATTTAATTCACCCCTCCACTTT
CASSTDRFNSPLHF
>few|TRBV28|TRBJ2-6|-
TGTGCCAGCAGTCCCGACAGCTCTGGGGCCAACGTCCTGACTTTC
CASSPDSSGANVLTF
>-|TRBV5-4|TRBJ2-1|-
TGTGCCAGCAGCGTGATAGCGATTCGCACGATACGCTCCTACAATGAGCAGTTCTTC
CASSVIAIRTIRSYNEQFF
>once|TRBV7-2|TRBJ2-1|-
TGTGCCAGCAGCACCCGGCCGACCTCCTACAATGAGCAGTTCTTC
CASSTRPTSYNEQFF
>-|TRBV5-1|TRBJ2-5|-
TGCGCCAGCAGCTTGGCTCCCGGCCCCCAAGAGACCCAGTACTTC
CASSLAPGPQETQYF
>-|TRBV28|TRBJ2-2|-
TGTGCCAGCCAGGCCCGACCCGGGGAGCTGTTTTTT
CASQARPGELFF
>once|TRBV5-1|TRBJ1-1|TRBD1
TGCGCCAGCAGCTCCGGGACAGGGCCTGAAGCTTTCTTT
CASSSGTGPEAFF
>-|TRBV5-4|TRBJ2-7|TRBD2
TGTGCCAGCAGCCTTAGCGGGACCCGATCCTACGAGCAGTACTTC
CASSLSGTRSYEQYF
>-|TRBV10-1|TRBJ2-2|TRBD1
TGCGCCAGCAGTGCGACAGGGTCTAACACCGGGGAGCTGTTTTTT
CASSATGSNTGELFF